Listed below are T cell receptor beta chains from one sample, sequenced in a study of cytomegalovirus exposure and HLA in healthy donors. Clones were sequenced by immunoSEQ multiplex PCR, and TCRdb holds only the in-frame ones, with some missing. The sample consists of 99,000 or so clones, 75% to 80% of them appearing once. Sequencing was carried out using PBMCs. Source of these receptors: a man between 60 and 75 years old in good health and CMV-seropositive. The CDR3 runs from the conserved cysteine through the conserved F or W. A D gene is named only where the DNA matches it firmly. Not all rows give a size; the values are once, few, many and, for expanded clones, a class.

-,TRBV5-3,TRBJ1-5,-,TGTGCCAGAAGCGTGAAGGCCAGGGCACTTTATAGCAATCAGCCCCAGCATTTT,CARSVKARALYSNQPQHF
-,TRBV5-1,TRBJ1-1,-,TGCGCCAGCAGTTCCGGATCGGGGAACACTGAAGCTTTCTTT,CASSSGSGNTEAFF
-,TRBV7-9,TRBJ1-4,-,TGTTCCAGCAGCCATGTACAGGAAAAACTGTTTTTT,CSSSHVQEKLFF
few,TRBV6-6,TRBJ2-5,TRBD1,TGTGCCAGCAGCCCGACACAGGGGCTTGGGGAGACCCAGTACTTC,CASSPTQGLGETQYF
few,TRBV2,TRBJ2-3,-,TGTGCCAGCGGGGGGGGCCCGGGGGCGGCTACGGATACGCAGTATTTT,CASGGGPGAATDTQYF
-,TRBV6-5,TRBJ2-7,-,TGTGCCAGCAGTTACTCTCTGTGGGAGACCTACGAGCAGTACTTC,CASSYSLWETYEQYF
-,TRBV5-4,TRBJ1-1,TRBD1,TGTGCCAGCAGCCCTACGTGGACAGGGAACACTGAAGCTTTCTTT,CASSPTWTGNTEAFF
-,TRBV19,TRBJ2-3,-,TGTGCCAGTAACATAGGGGGCACAGATACGCAGTATTTT,CASNIGGTDTQYF
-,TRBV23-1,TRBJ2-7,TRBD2,TGCGCCAGCAGTCCTAGCGGGGTCTCCTACGAGCAGTACTTC,CASSPSGVSYEQYF
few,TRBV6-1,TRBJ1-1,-,TGTGCCAGCAGTGAATGGGGCCGGGACAAAGGTTGGGCAACTGAAGCTTTCTTT,CASSEWGRDKGWATEAFF
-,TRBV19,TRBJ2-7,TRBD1,TGTGCCAGTAGCGAACAGGGGGCGCCGAGCGAGCAGTACTTC,CASSEQGAPSEQYF
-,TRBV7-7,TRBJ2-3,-,TGTGCCAGCAGCTCTGGGGCTACGGATACGCAGTATTTT,CASSSGATDTQYF
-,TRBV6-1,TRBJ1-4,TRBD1,TGTGCCAGCAGTGCGTCGAGGGGGCCGGATGAAAAACTGTTTTTT,CASSASRGPDEKLFF
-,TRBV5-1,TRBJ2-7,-,TGCGCCAGCAGCTTGGCCGGGACTTACGCCGCTAGGTCCTACGAGCAGTACTTC,CASSLAGTYAARSYEQYF
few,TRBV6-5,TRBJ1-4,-,TGTGCCAGCAGTCTCCTCGGTGAGGGTGAAAAACTGTTTTTT,CASSLLGEGEKLFF
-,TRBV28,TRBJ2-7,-,TGTGCCAGCAGTTTCCCCCCTTACGAGCAGTACTTC,CASSFPPYEQYF
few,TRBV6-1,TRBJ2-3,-,TGTGCCACCGAACTTGGCGGGAGCACAGATACGCAGTATTTT,CATELGGSTDTQYF
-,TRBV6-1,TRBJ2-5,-,TGTGCCAGCAGCCTAACCAAAGTAGAGACCCAGTACTTC,CASSLTKVETQYF
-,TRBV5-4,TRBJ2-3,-,TGTGCCAGCAGCCCGCGAGGAAGGGGGGGGAGCACAGATACGCAGTATTTT,CASSPRGRGGSTDTQYF
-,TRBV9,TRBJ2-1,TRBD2,TGTGCCAGCAGCTCTTTAGCGGGGGAGCAGTTCTTC,CASSSLAGEQFF
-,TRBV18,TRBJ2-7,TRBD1,TGTGCCAGCTCACCGAGTGTGGGACAGGGCTACGAGCAGTACTTC,CASSPSVGQGYEQYF
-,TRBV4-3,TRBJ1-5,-,TGCGCCAGCGGGCGAGAGGGAAAGCCCCAGCATTTT,CASGREGKPQHF
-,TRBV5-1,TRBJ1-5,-,TGCGCCAGCAGGGAGGGTTTCAATCAGCCCCAGCATTTT,CASREGFNQPQHF
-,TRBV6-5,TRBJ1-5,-,TGTGCCAGCAGTCATAACCAGGGCAATCAGCCCCAGCATTTT,CASSHNQGNQPQHF
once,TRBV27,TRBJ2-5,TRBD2,TGTGCCAGCAGACCGGGACTAGCGGCCTTTGGGACCCAGTACTTC,CASRPGLAAFGTQYF
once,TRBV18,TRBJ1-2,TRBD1,TGTGCCAGCTCACGGGGACAGGACTATGGCTACACCTTC,CASSRGQDYGYTF
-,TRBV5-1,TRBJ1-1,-,TGCGCCAGCAGCCCCCTTGGGGCGAACACTGAAGCTTTCTTT,CASSPLGANTEAFF
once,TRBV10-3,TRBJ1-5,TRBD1,TGTGCCATCAGTGAGTCGGGACAGGGCGATCAGCCCCAGCATTTT,CAISESGQGDQPQHF
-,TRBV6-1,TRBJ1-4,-,TGTGCCAGCAGTTTACAGGAGTTGAAAGAAAAACTGTTTTTT,CASSLQELKEKLFF
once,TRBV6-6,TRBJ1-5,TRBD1,TGTGCCAGCAGTTACGGGACAGTCTCCCAGCCCCAGCATTTT,CASSYGTVSQPQHF
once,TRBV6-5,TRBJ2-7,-,TGTGCCAGCAGCCGCCGGGAACCCTACGAGCAGTACTTC,CASSRREPYEQYF
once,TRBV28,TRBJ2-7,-,TGTGCCAGCAGGAGAGGCGCCCTCCTAACCTACGAGCAGTACTTC,CASRRGALLTYEQYF
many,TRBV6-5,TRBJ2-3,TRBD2,TGTGCCAGTGATTTAGCGGGGGCGGCAACAGATACGCAGTATTTT,CASDLAGAATDTQYF
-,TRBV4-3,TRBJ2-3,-,TGCGCCAGCAGCCAAGATCAGTTTACCCGTACGCAGTATTTT,CASSQDQFTRTQYF
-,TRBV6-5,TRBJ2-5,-,TGTGCCAGCAGGGAGACTAGAGAAGAGACCCAGTACTTC,CASRETREETQYF
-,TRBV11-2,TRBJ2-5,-,TGTGCCAGCAGCGATCGGACAGTTCAAGAGACCCAGTACTTC,CASSDRTVQETQYF
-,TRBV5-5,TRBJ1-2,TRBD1,TGTGCCAGCAGCTTGGGACAGGGTGATGGCTACACCTTC,CASSLGQGDGYTF
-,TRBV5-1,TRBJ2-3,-,TGCGCCAGCAGGCAGGGGAAGTTGAGCGGGGACACAGATACGCAGTATTTT,CASRQGKLSGDTDTQYF
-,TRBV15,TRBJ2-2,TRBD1,TGTGCCACCAGCAGAGGTCTGACAGGGGGCACCGGGGAGCTGTTTTTT,CATSRGLTGGTGELFF
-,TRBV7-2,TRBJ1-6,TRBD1,TGTGCCAGCAGCCCCTCCGGGACAGAGAATTCACCCCTCCACTTT,CASSPSGTENSPLHF